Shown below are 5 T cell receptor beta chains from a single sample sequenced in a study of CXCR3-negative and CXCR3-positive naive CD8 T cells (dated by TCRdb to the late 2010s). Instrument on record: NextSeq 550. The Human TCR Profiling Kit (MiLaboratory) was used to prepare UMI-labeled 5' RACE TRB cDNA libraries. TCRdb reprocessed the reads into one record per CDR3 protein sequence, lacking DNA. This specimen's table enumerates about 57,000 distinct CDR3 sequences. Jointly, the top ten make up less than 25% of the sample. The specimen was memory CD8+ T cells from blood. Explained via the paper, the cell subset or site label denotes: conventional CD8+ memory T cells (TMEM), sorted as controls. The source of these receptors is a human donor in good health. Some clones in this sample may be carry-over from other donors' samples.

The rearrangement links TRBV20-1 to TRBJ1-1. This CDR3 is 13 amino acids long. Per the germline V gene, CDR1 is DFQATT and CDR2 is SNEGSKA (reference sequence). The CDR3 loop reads CSARSGGVTEAFF.

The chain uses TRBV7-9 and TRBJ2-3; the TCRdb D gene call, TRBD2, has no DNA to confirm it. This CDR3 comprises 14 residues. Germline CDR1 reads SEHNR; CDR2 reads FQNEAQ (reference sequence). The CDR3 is CASSYAGDSDTQYF.

CDR3 in amino acids: CSGGQGPYNEQFF. The chain links TRBV29-1 to TRBJ2-1; TCRdb designates TRBD1, a call that cannot be tested without DNA. The CDR3 extends over 13 amino acids. The germline V gene has CDR1 SQVTM and CDR2 ANQGSEA.

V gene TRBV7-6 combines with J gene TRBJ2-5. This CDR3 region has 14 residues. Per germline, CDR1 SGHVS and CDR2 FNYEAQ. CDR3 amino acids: CASSLEAGQETQYF.

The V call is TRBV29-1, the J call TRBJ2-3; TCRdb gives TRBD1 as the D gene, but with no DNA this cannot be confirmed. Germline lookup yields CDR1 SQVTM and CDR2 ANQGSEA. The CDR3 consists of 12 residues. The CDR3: CSVPDSGGTQYF.